What follows are 28 T cell receptor beta chains derived from one specimen sequenced in a study of blood T cells in healthy people across ages. Combining a sample-barcoded 5' primer with a J-beta primer mix, a second PCR ran for roughly 7 to 12 cycles. TCRdb itself ran the 5' RACE reads through MiXCR, one entry per CDR3 protein. The table includes over 1,200,000 distinct CDR3 sequences, 55% to 75% detected once. The sequencing input was blood. These receptors originate from a man between 18 and 35 years old in good health.

The rearrangement links TRBV6-5 to TRBJ2-5; tentative D call: TRBD1 (6 bases). The J call may be mistaken, given a closer DNA end match to TRBJ2-7. Germline V lookup: CDR1 MNHEY, CDR2 SVGAGI. The CDR3 contains 15 residues. CDR3 nucleotides: TGTGCCAGCAGTTACTTTGGGGGCGGCGGCTACGAGCAGTACTTC. Amino acids: CASSYFGGGGYEQYF.

V and J are TRBV12-3 or TRBV12-4 and TRBJ2-3; TRBD1 matches at 8 bases. This CDR3 spans 15 amino acids. V lost 10 bases and J lost 3; bases outside the gene matches: 12. The CDR3 is CATHEWTGKTDTQYF. The CDR3 DNA sequence: TGTGCCACACATGAATGGACAGGGAAGACAGATACGCAGTATTTT.

This clonotype has a handful of counts. This chain uses TRBV4-1 with TRBJ2-2; unclear D gene. V gave up 0 bases and J gave up 0 bases, with 14 bases separating them. CDR3 length: 18 amino acids. Germline V gene sequence: CDR1 MGHRA, CDR2 YSYEKL. The CDR3 nucleotides read TGCGCCAGCAGCCAAGACCTCCCTGCAGGCCCGAACACCGGGGAGCTGTTTTTT. Its protein is CASSQDLPAGPNTGELFF.

Only a few counts were recorded for this clonotype. Here the CDR3 reads CASSDHSGDEQYF. CDR3 coding DNA: TGTGCCAGCAGTGACCATTCGGGGGACGAGCAGTACTTC. The gene calls are TRBV6-2 or TRBV6-3 and TRBJ2-5, with D maybe TRBD2 (6 bases). Gene TRBJ2-7 matches the end of the DNA better, so the J call may be wrong. From germline, CDR1 is MNHEY and CDR2 SVGEGT. The CDR3 extends over 13 amino acids.

This chain links TRBV6-5 with TRBJ2-5; D gene ambiguous. This CDR3 is 13 amino acids long. The germline gives CDR1 MNHEY, CDR2 SVGAGI. Between the trimmed V and J ends, which lost 3 bases and 4 bases, there was a span of 9 bases. The CDR3 bases are TGTGCCAGCAGTTATGGGGATACAGAGACCCAGTACTTC. Its translation: CASSYGDTETQYF.

The chain links TRBV6-1 to TRBJ2-7; the D is unclear. The V gene's germline CDR1 is MNHNS and CDR2 SASEGT. The V gene lost 1 base and the J gene lost 4 bases, with 8 bases spanning the gap. The CDR3 loop spans 13 amino acids. The chain's CDR3 is CASSEVSVYEQYF. Here the CDR3 DNA reads TGTGCCAGCAGTGAAGTGAGTGTTTACGAGCAGTACTTC.

The chain combines TRBV5-1 with TRBJ2-6; D perhaps matches TRBD2 (7 bases). This CDR3 is built from 17 residues. With 0 bases removed from V and 2 bases from J, the gap between germline ends came to 12 bases. Looked up from germline, CDR1 is SGHRS and CDR2 is YFSETQ. CDR3 protein: CASSLADGGPGANVLTF. CDR3 in DNA: TGCGCCAGCAGCTTGGCCGACGGGGGGCCTGGGGCCAACGTCCTGACTTTC.

The gene calls are TRBV20-1 and TRBJ2-1, with TRBD2 as a possible D gene (5 bases). The germline V gene encodes CDR1 DFQATT and CDR2 SNEGSKA (reference sequence). The CDR3 has 14 residues. Trimming removed 4 bases from V and 5 bases from J, with 15 bases in between. This CDR3 reads CSAIAPGIDNEQFF. The CDR3 DNA follows: TGCAGTGCTATTGCCCCGGGGATAGACAATGAGCAGTTCTTC.

V is TRBV6-2 or TRBV6-3 and J is TRBJ2-3; D is possibly TRBD1 (5 bases). V was pared by 4 bases and J by 0 bases, with 11 bases between. CDR3 size: 15 residues. CDR1 and CDR2 from the germline V gene are MNHEY and SVGEGT. CDR3 residues: CASSSGPSSTDTQYF. The CDR3 nucleotides are TGTGCCAGCAGTTCAGGGCCAAGTAGCACAGATACGCAGTATTTT.

This clonotype appeared a few times. This chain links TRBV7-2 with TRBJ1-2; 7 bases align to TRBD1. J lost 2 bases, V lost 2 bases, and 8 bases had no gene match. The CDR3 length is 16 residues. Germline V gene data show CDR1 as SGHTA and CDR2 as FQGNSA. This CDR3 is CASSLSPTGPNYGYTF. The DNA for the CDR3 is TGTGCCAGCAGCTTATCCCCGACAGGGCCCAACTATGGCTACACCTTC.

In its sample, this clonotype was seen once. CDR3 in amino acids: CASSESSSGRAYEQYF. DNA of the CDR3: TGCGCCAGCAGTGAGTCGTCCAGCGGGAGAGCCTACGAGCAGTACTTC. This chain joins TRBV10-1 and TRBJ2-7, with 8 bases that match TRBD2. The junction had 6 bases not matched to a gene; V was cut back by 0 bases and J by 2 bases. This CDR3 is 16 amino acids long. Germline V gene data show CDR1 as WNHNN and CDR2 as SYGVQD (reference sequence).

This clonotype has just a few counts. The chain combines TRBV27 with TRBJ2-7; 10 nucleotides line up with TRBD2. The CDR3 length is 13 residues. Germline CDR1 and CDR2: MNHEY and SMNVEV (reference sequence). The ends lost 6 bases at V and 6 bases at J; junction bases unmatched: 5. The CDR3 sequence is CASRPSGSFEQYF. CDR3 nucleotide sequence: TGTGCCAGCAGACCTAGCGGGAGTTTCGAGCAGTACTTC.

The sample holds one count of this clonotype. V gene TRBV6-6 combines with J gene TRBJ2-5, with no clear D. V lost 5 bases and J 5 bases, leaving 12 bases between the germline ends. The CDR3 contains 13 residues. Per germline, CDR1 MNHNY and CDR2 SVGAGI (reference sequence). The CDR3 DNA reads as TGTGCCAGCAGTCGGCTAGGGCGGGAGACCCAGTACTTC. Its translation: CASSRLGRETQYF.

The V gene is TRBV10-3, the J gene TRBJ1-5; no clear D gene. The germline V and J ends were trimmed by 2 bases and 9 bases, with 8 bases remaining between them. CDR1 is ENHRY and CDR2 is SYGVKD in the germline V gene. This CDR3 is 12 amino acids long. CDR3 nucleotide sequence: TGTGCCATCAGTGAGGGCCCATCGCCCCAGCATTTT. Translation gives CAISEGPSPQHF.

The V call is TRBV27, the J call TRBJ1-6; a weak D match, TRBD1 (5 bases). The germline CDR1 and CDR2 sequences are MNHEY and SMNVEV (reference sequence). Between the trimmed V and J ends, which lost 3 bases and 9 bases, there was a span of 9 bases. This CDR3 contains 13 residues. CDR3 sequence: CASSFVGGSPLHF. CDR3 nucleotides: TGTGCCAGCAGTTTCGTGGGGGGTTCACCCCTCCACTTT.

The chain uses TRBV2 and TRBJ1-1; possible D gene TRBD1, 5 bases. Trimming stripped 6 bases from V and 4 bases from J, with 15 bases between. Germline V lookup: CDR1 SNHLY, CDR2 FYNNEI. The CDR3 extends over 14 amino acids. CDR3 in amino acids: CASSPGGGATEAFF. CDR3 coding DNA: TGTGCCAGCAGCCCCGGTGGAGGGGCCACTGAAGCTTTCTTT.

V gene TRBV11-2 combines with J gene TRBJ1-4; unclear D gene. Trimming stripped 1 base from V and 4 bases from J, with 13 bases between. The germline CDR1 and CDR2 sequences are SGHAT and FQNNGV. The CDR3 has 16 residues. The DNA for the CDR3 is TGTGCCAGCAGCTTAGTTCTGGCAGCTTATAATGAAAAACTGTTTTTT. This sequence encodes CASSLVLAAYNEKLFF.

CDR3 DNA sequence: TGTGCCAGCAGCCAAGGGTATTTGGGCAATGAGCAGTTCTTC. The encoded protein is CASSQGYLGNEQFF. The gene calls are TRBV14 and TRBJ2-1; D gene uncertain. The V end was cut by 1 base, the J end by 6 bases, with 10 bases between. This CDR3 comprises 14 residues. The germline V gene encodes CDR1 SGHDN and CDR2 FVKESK.

This chain joins TRBV12-3 or TRBV12-4 and TRBJ2-3, with TRBD1 as a possible D gene (6 bases). This CDR3 contains 14 residues. Trimming stripped 3 bases from V and 6 bases from J, with 13 bases between. CDR3 bases: TGTGCCAGCAGTTTTGGGGGCCTGCCCGATACGCAGTATTTT. Protein product: CASSFGGLPDTQYF.

The gene calls are TRBV5-5 and TRBJ1-4; D remains ambiguous. Germline lookup yields CDR1 SGHKS and CDR2 YYEKEE (reference sequence). This CDR3 region has 16 residues. V lost 4 bases, J lost 5 bases, and 18 bases lay in between. The CDR3 nucleotides are TGTGCCAGCAGCCCGGTGGCAGTTCCCCTCAATGAAAAACTGTTTTTT. Its translation is CASSPVAVPLNEKLFF. The full variable domain, in which reference TRBV5-5 and TRBJ1-4 provide the parts outside the CDR3, is DAGVTQSPTHLIKTRGQQVTLRCSPISGHKSVSWYQQVLGQGPQFIFQYYEKEERGRGNFPDRFSARQFPNYSSELNVNALLLGDSALYLCASSPVAVPLNEKLFFGSGTQLSVL.

This clonotype was detected a few times. The chain carries TRBV10-3 and TRBJ2-7; D gene unclear. The CDR3 runs to 14 residues. Trimming stripped 0 bases from V and 6 bases from J, with 12 bases between. Germline V gene data show CDR1 as ENHRY and CDR2 as SYGVKD. CDR3 protein: CAISESKWPSEQYF. Here the CDR3 DNA reads TGTGCCATCAGTGAGTCGAAGTGGCCCTCCGAGCAGTACTTC.

The V call is TRBV6-2 or TRBV6-3, the J call TRBJ2-2; 10 nucleotides line up with TRBD2. Germline CDR1 is MNHEY and CDR2 is SVGEGT. The CDR3 extends over 16 amino acids. J lost 4 bases, V lost 6 bases, and 8 bases had no gene match. The CDR3, as DNA: TGTGCCAGCAGCTTCAGCGGGGGGGCTTCCACCGGGGAGCTGTTTTTT. Encoded protein: CASSFSGGASTGELFF.

The gene calls are TRBV3-1 and TRBJ2-4; 7 nucleotides agree with TRBD2. The ends lost 2 bases at V and 4 bases at J; junction bases unmatched: 2. CDR1 and CDR2 (germline): LGHDT, YNNKEL (reference sequence). The CDR3 extends over 14 amino acids. The DNA for the CDR3 is TGTGCCAGCAGCCAAAGCGGGAAGAAAAACATTCAGTACTTC. Protein: CASSQSGKKNIQYF.

This CDR3 is CASSYKGDPAGRYGYTF. CDR3 DNA sequence: TGTGCCAGCAGTTATAAGGGCGACCCCGCTGGGAGGTATGGCTACACCTTC. The V gene is TRBV27, the J gene TRBJ1-2; D gene uncertain. V was clipped by 4 bases and J by 5 bases, with 23 bases between them. This CDR3 is 17 amino acids long. Germline lookup yields CDR1 MNHEY and CDR2 SMNVEV (reference sequence).

The chain is built from TRBV7-9 and TRBJ1-5, with D perhaps TRBD1 (5 bases). Germline CDR1 is SEHNR and CDR2 is FQNEAQ (reference sequence). V lost 2 bases and J 4 bases, leaving 18 bases between the germline ends. The CDR3 has 17 amino acids. The CDR3 region has the DNA TGTGCCAGCAGCTTATCAGTGGGCAGGGCCCAAAATCAGCCCCAGCATTTT. Its translation is CASSLSVGRAQNQPQHF.

This chain uses TRBV6-2 or TRBV6-3 with TRBJ2-1; 7 nucleotides match TRBD1. Trimming cost V 2 bases and J 4 bases; bases outside gene matches: 8. Germline loops: CDR1 MNHEY, CDR2 SVGEGT. This CDR3 comprises 16 residues. Written as DNA, the CDR3 is TGTGCCAGCAGTTACGGGACAGCCGGCGTATACAATGAGCAGTTCTTC. Translated: CASSYGTAGVYNEQFF.

This rearrangement joins TRBV11-1 to TRBJ2-7; perhaps TRBD1 as D (5 bases). The V gene's germline CDR1 is SGHAT and CDR2 FQDESV (reference sequence). V lost 6 bases and J 2 bases, leaving 17 bases between the germline ends. The CDR3 has 15 amino acids. This CDR3 reads CASSSRTTGTYEQYF. DNA of the CDR3: TGTGCCAGCAGTTCCCGGACAACCGGAACCTACGAGCAGTACTTC. The entire variable domain, with the rest obtained from reference TRBV11-1 and TRBJ2-7, is as follows: EAEVAQSPRYKITEKSQAVAFWCDPISGHATLYWYRQILGQGPELLVQFQDESVVDDSQLPKDRFSAERLKGVDSTLKIQPAELGDSAMYLCASSSRTTGTYEQYFGPGTRLTVT.

V gene TRBV9 combines with J gene TRBJ2-1, with 13 bases matching TRBD2. Looked up from germline, CDR1 is SGDLS and CDR2 is YYNGEE. This CDR3 is 16 amino acids long. Trimming removed 2 bases from V and 7 bases from J; junction bases left unmatched: 6. Here the CDR3 DNA reads TGTGCCAGCAGCGTGAGGACTAGCGGGAGATATAATGAGCAGTTCTTC. Translation gives CASSVRTSGRYNEQFF. Filled out from reference TRBV9 and TRBJ2-1, the complete variable domain reads DSGVTQTPKHLITATGQRVTLRCSPRSGDLSVYWYQQSLDQGLQFLIQYYNGEERAKGNILERFSAQQFPDLHSELNLSSLELGDSALYFCASSVRTSGRYNEQFFGPGTRLTVL.